These T cell receptor beta chains were read from a single sample in a study of identical twins. Each CDR3 protein is one row after TCRdb ran MiXCR on the 5' RACE reads. The sample comprises hundreds of thousands of distinct CDR3 sequences, approximately 20% of which are singletons, and approximately 0.48% rests with the top ten. The same data also went into a second study, on yellow fever vaccine responses in identical twins.

Sequenced: CD4+ T cells sorted from blood. The receptor source for this set is a woman between 18 and 29 years old in good health. Both conserved end residues are part of each CDR3. A D gene is named only where the DNA matches it firmly. Clone size is given for some rows only: seen once, a few or many times, or a class if the clone is expanded.

CDR3aa: CASSLALRGGVQDTQYF
CDR3nt: TGTGCCAGCAGCTTAGCTCTTAGAGGGGGAGTACAAGATACGCAGTATTTT
j_gene: TRBJ2-3
v_gene: TRBV7-6
abundance: few
d_gene: -

CDR3aa: CASSRRGDNSPLHF
CDR3nt: TGTGCCAGCAGTCGTAGGGGGGACAATTCACCCCTCCACTTT
j_gene: TRBJ1-6
v_gene: TRBV12-3/TRBV12-4
abundance: -
d_gene: -

CDR3aa: CATSTSPGAGGAIYNEQFF
CDR3nt: TGTGCCACCAGTACATCTCCAGGGGCTGGCGGAGCTATTTACAATGAGCAGTTCTTC
j_gene: TRBJ2-1
v_gene: TRBV24-1
abundance: -
d_gene: -

CDR3aa: CASSYPGRANYGYTF
CDR3nt: TGTGCCAGCAGTTACCCGGGAAGGGCCAACTATGGCTACACCTTC
j_gene: TRBJ1-2
v_gene: TRBV6-5
abundance: -
d_gene: -

CDR3aa: CSARMTQVEAFF
CDR3nt: TGCAGTGCTAGAATGACACAGGTCGAAGCTTTCTTT
j_gene: TRBJ1-1
v_gene: TRBV20-1
abundance: few
d_gene: -

CDR3aa: CASKTRAGVEQFF
CDR3nt: TGTGCCAGTAAAACGCGGGCGGGAGTTGAGCAGTTCTTC
j_gene: TRBJ2-1
v_gene: TRBV19
abundance: -
d_gene: TRBD2

CDR3aa: CASSPPSGEAKDTQYF
CDR3nt: TGTGCCAGCAGTCCCCCTAGCGGAGAGGCCAAGGATACGCAGTATTTT
j_gene: TRBJ2-3
v_gene: TRBV12-3/TRBV12-4
abundance: -
d_gene: TRBD2

CDR3aa: CASSPQGLAGARDTQYF
CDR3nt: TGTGCCAGCTCACCACAGGGACTAGCGGGAGCGAGAGATACGCAGTATTTT
j_gene: TRBJ2-3
v_gene: TRBV18
abundance: -
d_gene: TRBD2

CDR3aa: CSARLESQTDTQYF
CDR3nt: TGCAGTGCTAGACTAGAGAGCCAGACGGATACGCAGTATTTT
j_gene: TRBJ2-3
v_gene: TRBV20-1
abundance: -
d_gene: -

CDR3aa: CASSLGAGAPDYNEQFF
CDR3nt: TGTGCCAGCAGCTTAGGGGCGGGAGCCCCCGATTACAATGAGCAGTTCTTC
j_gene: TRBJ2-1
v_gene: TRBV7-9
abundance: -
d_gene: TRBD2

CDR3aa: CASSPSGLAGVEQYF
CDR3nt: TGTGCCAGCAGCCCTTCCGGGCTAGCGGGAGTCGAGCAGTACTTC
j_gene: TRBJ2-7
v_gene: TRBV9
abundance: -
d_gene: TRBD2

CDR3aa: CASSPLLAGGINEQFF
CDR3nt: TGTGCCAGCAGCCCCTTACTAGCGGGAGGGATCAATGAGCAGTTCTTC
j_gene: TRBJ2-1
v_gene: TRBV12-3/TRBV12-4
abundance: -
d_gene: TRBD2

CDR3aa: CASRATGGYGELFF
CDR3nt: TGTGCCAGCAGAGCGACAGGGGGCTACGGGGAGCTGTTTTTT
j_gene: TRBJ2-2
v_gene: TRBV28
abundance: -
d_gene: TRBD1

CDR3aa: CASSRGQPSSYNEQFF
CDR3nt: TGCGCCAGCAGCCGGGGACAGCCAAGCTCCTACAATGAGCAGTTCTTC
j_gene: TRBJ2-1
v_gene: TRBV5-1
abundance: few
d_gene: TRBD1

CDR3aa: CAIRLDSYGYTF
CDR3nt: TGTGCCATCAGGCTCGACAGCTATGGCTACACCTTC
j_gene: TRBJ1-2
v_gene: TRBV10-3
abundance: -
d_gene: -

CDR3aa: CAVRQPSSGNTIYF
CDR3nt: TGTGCCGTAAGACAGCCCAGCTCTGGAAACACCATATATTTT
j_gene: TRBJ1-3
v_gene: TRBV9
abundance: -
d_gene: -